The 27 T cell receptor beta chains presented below share a single source sample, sequenced in a study of T cell responses to AZD1222 COVID-19 vaccine. Some clones are missing from TCRdb's copy, which holds only in-frame ones; the method was immunoSEQ multiplex PCR. Of 150,000 to 200,000 clones listed, just over 90% are singletons. The sequencing used peripheral blood, collected 28 days after the second AZD1222 dose. These receptors all stem from an adult who received the AZD1222 COVID-19 vaccine.

This clone is a singleton in its sample. This chain joins TRBV19 and TRBJ2-5; D ambiguous. CDR3 size: 13 residues. Germline lookup yields CDR1 LNHDA and CDR2 SQIVND (reference sequence). V was trimmed by 3 bases and J by 5 bases, leaving 10 bases between them. DNA for the CDR3: TGTGCCAGTAGTATCGTGGCTGCTGAGACCCAGTACTTC. It codes for CASSIVAAETQYF.

The chain is built from TRBV4-1 and TRBJ1-1; D not certain. The V end was cut by 1 base, the J end by 4 bases, with 10 bases between. CDR1 and CDR2 (germline): MGHRA, YSYEKL. This CDR3 contains 14 residues. For the CDR3, the DNA is TGCGCCAGCAGCCAAGGAAGGGCAGCCACTGAAGCTTTCTTT. Protein: CASSQGRAATEAFF.

The V gene is TRBV18, the J gene TRBJ1-1; possible D gene TRBD1, 5 bases. Trimming cost V 3 bases and J 4 bases, with 9 bases left between them. The CDR3 has 13 residues. Germline values: CDR1 KGHSH, CDR2 LQKENI. The CDR3 loop is CASSPPGGTEAFF. CDR3 sequence (DNA): TGTGCCAGCTCACCGCCGGGGGGCACTGAAGCTTTCTTT.

V and J are TRBV3-1 (or the pseudogene TRBV3-2) and TRBJ2-7; 8 positions match TRBD2. This CDR3 region has 15 residues. Per germline, CDR1 LGHDT and CDR2 YNNKEL (reference sequence). V was pared by 2 bases and J by 3 bases, with 6 bases of the junction left unmatched. CDR3 protein: CASSQNGGVGYEQYF. The CDR3 bases are TGTGCCAGCAGCCAAAACGGGGGGGTAGGCTACGAGCAGTACTTC.

The gene calls are TRBV3-1 (or the pseudogene TRBV3-2) and TRBJ2-1; D unclear. Germline V gene sequence: CDR1 LGHDT, CDR2 YNNKEL (reference sequence). This CDR3 has 13 residues. V lost 1 base, J lost 4 bases, and 5 bases lay in between. This chain's CDR3 is CASSQGAYNEQFF. The CDR3 bases are TGTGCCAGCAGCCAAGGGGCGTACAATGAGCAGTTCTTC.

The chain links TRBV7-8 to TRBJ2-1; D unresolved. With 5 bases removed from V and 5 bases from J, the gap between germline ends came to 19 bases. Germline V gene sequence: CDR1 SGHVS, CDR2 FQNEAQ. CDR3 size: 16 residues. In nucleotides, the CDR3 is TGTGCCAGCAGCACCCCCCCGGGCGTCGCCAACAATGAGCAGTTCTTC. This gives the protein CASSTPPGVANNEQFF.

Worth noting for this clone: At the DNA level, this CDR3 is encoded by other sequences in the same sample as well. This chain joins TRBV5-1 and TRBJ1-3, with D hard to call. Germline V gene lookup returns CDR1 SGHRS and CDR2 YFSETQ. The CDR3 loop spans 14 amino acids. V shed 0 bases and J shed 0 bases, with 4 bases lying between them. This CDR3 is CASSLGSSGNTIYF. The CDR3 DNA reads as TGCGCCAGCAGCTTGGGGAGCTCTGGAAACACCATATATTTT.

The chain combines TRBV5-4 with TRBJ1-2; possibly TRBD1 for D (5 bases). Germline V gene data show CDR1 as SGHNT and CDR2 as YYREEE (reference sequence). The CDR3 is made up of 17 amino acids. Trimming took 0 bases from V and 0 from J, leaving 15 bases between them. CDR3 nucleotides: TGTGCCAGCAGCTTGGCCCCAGGGTTTCGGTCTAACTATGGCTACACCTTC. Its protein is CASSLAPGFRSNYGYTF.

J is TRBJ2-7 and V is TRBV3-1 (or the pseudogene TRBV3-2); TRBD2 aligns across 9 bases. V was pared by 4 bases and J by 3 bases, with 7 bases of the junction left unmatched. Per the germline V gene, CDR1 is LGHDT and CDR2 is YNNKEL (reference sequence). The CDR3 spans 15 residues. The CDR3 DNA is TGTGCCAGCAGCCCGAGCGGGGGGCCGAACTACGAGCAGTACTTC. Translated: CASSPSGGPNYEQYF.

V gene TRBV5-1 combines with J gene TRBJ2-4; 8 nucleotides match TRBD1. The CDR3 spans 15 residues. With V trimmed by 0 bases and J by 6 bases, 5 bases remained unmatched. CDR1 is SGHRS and CDR2 is YFSETQ in the germline V gene. CDR3 DNA: TGCGCCAGCAGCTTGGGGGCAGGGGGCCTAAACATTCAGTACTTC. Amino acid sequence: CASSLGAGGLNIQYF.

The chain employs TRBV25-1 and TRBJ1-1; the D gene is possibly TRBD1 (6 bases). Trimming removed 2 bases from V and 0 bases from J, with 13 bases in between. Germline V gene data show CDR1 as MGHDK and CDR2 as SYGVNS. The CDR3 has 16 amino acids. CDR3 coding DNA: TGTGCCAGCAGTGAAAATTTACAGGGAGTGAACACTGAAGCTTTCTTT. Translated, it gives CASSENLQGVNTEAFF.

The chain recombines TRBV6-5 with TRBJ2-2; D not certain. V lost 2 bases and J lost 1, with 5 bases in between. Germline V gene data show CDR1 as MNHEY and CDR2 as SVGAGI. The length of the CDR3 is 14 residues. This CDR3 reads CASSYGRNTGELFF. CDR3 bases: TGTGCCAGCAGTTACGGCAGGAACACCGGGGAGCTGTTTTTT.

The rearrangement joins TRBV6-6 to TRBJ2-7; 10 bases map to TRBD2. The J segment lost 4 bases and the V segment lost 8 bases, leaving 5 bases of the junction unmatched. Germline assignment: CDR1 MNHNY and CDR2 SVGAGI (reference sequence). The CDR3 is made up of 13 amino acids. The CDR3 DNA reads TGTGCCAGCCTAGCGGGGGCCGTATACGAGCAGTACTTC. Its protein is CASLAGAVYEQYF.

This chain connects TRBV27 to TRBJ2-7; TRBD2 matches 14 bases. The CDR3 totals 18 residues. With 1 base clipped from V and 3 bases from J, the junction kept 8 bases outside the gene matches. CDR1 is MNHEY, CDR2 SMNVEV, per germline (reference sequence). The CDR3 reads CASSLLTSGGAKVYEQYF. The CDR3 DNA sequence: TGTGCCAGCAGTTTATTGACTAGCGGGGGGGCCAAAGTCTACGAGCAGTACTTC.

V gene TRBV7-3 combines with J gene TRBJ1-2; 7 bases fit TRBD1. Germline CDR1 SGHTA, CDR2 FQGTGA. This CDR3 comprises 13 residues. V gave up 5 bases and J gave up 3 bases; unmatched junction bases: 3. CDR3 in amino acids: CASSPDRDYGYTF. The CDR3 DNA reads TGTGCCAGCAGCCCAGACAGGGACTATGGCTACACCTTC.

The chain carries TRBV25-1 and TRBJ1-4; 10 bases agree with TRBD1. In germline, CDR1 is MGHDK, CDR2 SYGVNS. The CDR3 is 15 residues long. The V and J ends lost 2 bases and 5 bases, in that order; junction bases with no gene match: 2. The CDR3: CASSERQGANEKLFF. The CDR3 DNA is TGTGCCAGCAGTGAACGACAGGGGGCCAATGAAAAACTGTTTTTT. Complete variable domain (other parts from reference TRBV25-1 and TRBJ1-4): EADIYQTPRYLVIGTGKKITLECSQTMGHDKMYWYQQDPGMELHLIHYSYGVNSTEKGDLSSESTVSRIRTEHFPLTLESARPSHTSQYLCASSERQGANEKLFFGSGTQLSVL.

This rearrangement joins TRBV19 to TRBJ1-1; tentative D call: TRBD1 (5 bases). The CDR3 runs 17 residues. V dropped 4 bases and J dropped 0 bases, with 18 bases sitting between them. CDR1 is LNHDA, CDR2 SQIVND, per germline (reference sequence). The CDR3 is CASSSDETDYMNTEAFF. CDR3 bases: TGTGCCAGTAGTAGCGACGAGACAGATTACATGAACACTGAAGCTTTCTTT.

This clone has just one count. The chain joins TRBV23-1 to TRBJ1-2; 11 bases map to TRBD1. TRBV23-1 is treated as an ORF (open reading frame) with a function not yet certain. V lost 4 bases, J lost 4 bases, and 11 bases stayed unmatched. The CDR3 has 17 residues. DNA for the CDR3: TGCGCCAGCAGTCTTCCGGGACAGGGGGTCAGTACCTATGGCTACACCTTC. This sequence encodes CASSLPGQGVSTYGYTF.

This clone came up once. Written as DNA, the CDR3 is TGTGCCAGCTCATCCCAAGAGAGTAATGAAAAACTGTTTTTT. This gives the protein CASSSQESNEKLFF. The chain uses TRBV18 and TRBJ1-4, with unresolved D. The V end was cut by 5 bases, the J end by 4 bases, with 11 bases between. Germline V gene sequence: CDR1 KGHSH, CDR2 LQKENI. CDR3 size: 14 residues.

V and J are TRBV3-1 (or the pseudogene TRBV3-2) and TRBJ2-3, with 8 positions matching TRBD2. There are 18 residues in the CDR3. Germline CDR1 reads LGHDT; CDR2 reads YNNKEL (reference sequence). J was trimmed by 2 bases and V by 4 bases; bases with no gene match: 14. The CDR3 nucleotides are TGTGCCAGCAGCCCAAGTGTCCCCTACGGGGGGGCCACAGATACGCAGTATTTT. Translation gives CASSPSVPYGGATDTQYF.

V gene TRBV18 combines with J gene TRBJ1-2; D call uncertain. Germline V gene lookup returns CDR1 KGHSH and CDR2 LQKENI. The CDR3 contains 15 residues. Trimming took 3 bases from V and 0 from J, leaving 11 bases between them. The CDR3 region has the DNA TGTGCCAGCTCACCTCGGCGCGGGACTAACTATGGCTACACCTTC. Translation gives CASSPRRGTNYGYTF.

This clone was seen ten or more times. The J gene is TRBJ1-2, the V gene TRBV6-1; 9 positions match TRBD1. This CDR3 has 13 amino acids. With V trimmed by 3 bases and J by 8 bases, 4 bases remained unmatched. Germline CDR1 reads MNHNS; CDR2 reads SASEGT. CDR3 nucleotide sequence: TGTGCCAGCAGTGAGGGGACAGGGAACGGCTACACCTTC. Translated, it gives CASSEGTGNGYTF.

This rearrangement joins TRBV5-1 to TRBJ1-6; D remains unclear. Trimming took 6 bases from V and 0 from J, leaving 7 bases between them. Germline CDR1 reads SGHRS; CDR2 reads YFSETQ. The CDR3 has 14 amino acids. This CDR3 reads CASMAGSYNSPLHF. In nucleotides, the CDR3 is TGCGCCAGCATGGCGGGCTCCTATAATTCACCCCTCCACTTT.

The CDR3 DNA sequence: TGTGCCAGCAGCCAAGATCCGGGGGCGGGTGAGCAGTTCTTC. It is translated as CASSQDPGAGEQFF. The gene calls are TRBV3-1 (or the pseudogene TRBV3-2) and TRBJ2-1, with D possibly called TRBD1 or TRBD2 (6 bases each). The CDR3 spans 14 residues. V gave up 0 bases and J gave up 9 bases, with 12 bases separating them. Germline-derived CDR1 and CDR2 are LGHDT and YNNKEL (reference sequence).

The chain carries TRBV12-5 and TRBJ1-2; D remains unclear. Trimming stripped 6 bases from V and 0 bases from J, with 8 bases between. Germline V CDR1 and CDR2: LGHNT, FRNRAP. The CDR3 is 13 residues long. The CDR3 DNA reads as TGTGCTAGTGGGACTGGGACTAACTATGGCTACACCTTC. It specifies CASGTGTNYGYTF.

The V gene is TRBV6-5, the J gene TRBJ2-7; a weak D match, TRBD1 (5 bases). Germline CDR1 and CDR2: MNHEY and SVGAGI. This CDR3 contains 14 residues. Trimming took 8 bases from V and 2 from J, leaving 16 bases between them. This chain's CDR3 is CASFPGSIPYEQYF. CDR3 sequence (DNA): TGTGCCAGCTTCCCAGGGTCAATCCCCTACGAGCAGTACTTC.

The chain combines TRBV5-5 with TRBJ1-1; TRBD1 might be the D (6 bases). Germline values: CDR1 SGHKS, CDR2 YYEKEE (reference sequence). Trimming cost V 0 bases and J 2 bases, with 11 bases left between them. This CDR3 region has 15 residues. CDR3 in amino acids: CASSLASQGNTEAFF. The CDR3 DNA follows: TGTGCCAGCAGCTTGGCGTCACAGGGTAACACTGAAGCTTTCTTT. Looking up the rest from reference TRBV5-5 and TRBJ1-1 gives the full variable domain: DAGVTQSPTHLIKTRGQQVTLRCSPISGHKSVSWYQQVLGQGPQFIFQYYEKEERGRGNFPDRFSARQFPNYSSELNVNALLLGDSALYLCASSLASQGNTEAFFGQGTRLTVV.